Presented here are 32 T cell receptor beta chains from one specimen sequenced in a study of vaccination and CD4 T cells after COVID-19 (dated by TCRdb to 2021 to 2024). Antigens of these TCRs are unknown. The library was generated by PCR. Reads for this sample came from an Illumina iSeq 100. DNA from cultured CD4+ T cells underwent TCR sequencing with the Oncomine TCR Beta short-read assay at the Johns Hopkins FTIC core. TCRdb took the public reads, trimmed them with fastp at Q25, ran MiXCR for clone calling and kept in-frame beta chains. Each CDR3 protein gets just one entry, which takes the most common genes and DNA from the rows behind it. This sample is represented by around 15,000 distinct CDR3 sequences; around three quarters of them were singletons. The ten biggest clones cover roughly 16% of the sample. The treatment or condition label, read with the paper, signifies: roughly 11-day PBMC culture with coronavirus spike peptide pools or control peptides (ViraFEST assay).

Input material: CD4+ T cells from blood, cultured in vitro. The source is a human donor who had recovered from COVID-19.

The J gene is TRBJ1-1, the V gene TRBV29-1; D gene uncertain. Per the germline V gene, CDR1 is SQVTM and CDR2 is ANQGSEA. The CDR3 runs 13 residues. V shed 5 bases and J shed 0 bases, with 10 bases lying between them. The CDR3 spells CSVSWTMNTEAFF. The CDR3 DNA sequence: TGCAGCGTTTCCTGGACCATGAACACTGAAGCTTTCTTT.

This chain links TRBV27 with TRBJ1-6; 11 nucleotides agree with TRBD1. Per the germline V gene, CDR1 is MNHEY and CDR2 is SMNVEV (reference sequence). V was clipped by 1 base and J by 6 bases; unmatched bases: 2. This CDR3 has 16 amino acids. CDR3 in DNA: TGTGCCAGCAGTTTATTCGGGACAGGGGGTAATTCACCCCTCCACTTT. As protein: CASSLFGTGGNSPLHF.

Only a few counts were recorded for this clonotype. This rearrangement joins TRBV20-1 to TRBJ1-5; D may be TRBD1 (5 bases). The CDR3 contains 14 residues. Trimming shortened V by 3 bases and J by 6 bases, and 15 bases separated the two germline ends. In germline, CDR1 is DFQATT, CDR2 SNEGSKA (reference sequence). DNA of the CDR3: TGCAGTGCTAGTAATGGGGCTCCTGCTCAGCCCCAGCATTTT. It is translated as CSASNGAPAQPQHF.

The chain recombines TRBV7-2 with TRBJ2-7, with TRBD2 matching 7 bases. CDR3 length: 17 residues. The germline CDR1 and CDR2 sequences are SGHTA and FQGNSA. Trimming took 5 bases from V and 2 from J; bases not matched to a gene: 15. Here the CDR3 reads CASSLGVRAGDPYEQYF. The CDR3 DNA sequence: TGTGCCAGCAGCCTAGGGGTTCGGGCGGGGGATCCCTACGAGCAGTACTTC.

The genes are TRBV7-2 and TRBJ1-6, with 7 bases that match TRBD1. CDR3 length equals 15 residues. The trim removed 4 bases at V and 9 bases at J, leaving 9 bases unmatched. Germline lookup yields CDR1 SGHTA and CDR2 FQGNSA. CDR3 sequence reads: CASSSSQGRISPLHF. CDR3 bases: TGTGCCAGCAGCTCTTCACAGGGGAGGATTTCACCCCTCCACTTT.

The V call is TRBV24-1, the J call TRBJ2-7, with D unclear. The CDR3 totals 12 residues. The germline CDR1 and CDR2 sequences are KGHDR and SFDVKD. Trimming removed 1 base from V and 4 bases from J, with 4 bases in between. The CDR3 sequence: CATSDFGYEQYF. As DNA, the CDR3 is TGTGCCACCAGTGATTTCGGGTACGAGCAGTACTTC.

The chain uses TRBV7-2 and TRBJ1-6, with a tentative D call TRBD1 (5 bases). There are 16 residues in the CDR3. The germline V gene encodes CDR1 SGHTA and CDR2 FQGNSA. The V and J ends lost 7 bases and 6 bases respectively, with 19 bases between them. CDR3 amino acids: CASTPGWARTNSPLHF. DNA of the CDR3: TGTGCCAGCACCCCAGGGTGGGCGAGGACTAATTCACCCCTCCACTTT.

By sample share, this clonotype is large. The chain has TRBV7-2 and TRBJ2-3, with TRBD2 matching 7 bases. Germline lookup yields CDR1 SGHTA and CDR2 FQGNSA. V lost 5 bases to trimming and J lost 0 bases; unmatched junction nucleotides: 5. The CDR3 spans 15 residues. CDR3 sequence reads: CASSRDYLSTDTQYF. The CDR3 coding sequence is TGTGCCAGCAGCCGGGACTACCTAAGCACAGATACGCAGTATTTT.

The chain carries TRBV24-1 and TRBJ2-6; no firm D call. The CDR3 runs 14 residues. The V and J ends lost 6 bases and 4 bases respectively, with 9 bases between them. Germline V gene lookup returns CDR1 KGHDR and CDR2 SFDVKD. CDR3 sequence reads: CATSMSSGANVLTF. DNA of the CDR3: TGTGCCACCAGTATGAGTTCCGGGGCCAACGTCCTGACTTTC.

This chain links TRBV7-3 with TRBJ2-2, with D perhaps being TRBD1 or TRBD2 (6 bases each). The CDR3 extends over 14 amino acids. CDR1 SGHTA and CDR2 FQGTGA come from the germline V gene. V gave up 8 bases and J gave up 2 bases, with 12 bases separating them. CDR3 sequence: CASRRGRNTGELFF. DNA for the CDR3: TGTGCCAGCCGGAGGGGGAGAAACACCGGGGAGCTGTTTTTT.

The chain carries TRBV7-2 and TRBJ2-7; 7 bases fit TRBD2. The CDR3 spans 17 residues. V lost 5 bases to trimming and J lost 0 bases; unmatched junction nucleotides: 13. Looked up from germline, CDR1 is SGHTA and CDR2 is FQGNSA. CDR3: CASSPRMGLSSSYEQYF. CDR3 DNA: TGTGCCAGCAGCCCGAGGATGGGACTATCTAGCTCCTACGAGCAGTACTTC.

The DNA of the CDR3 is TGTGCCAGCAGTAATAATAAGGGGGCGGCTGAAGCTTTCTTT. Its protein product is CASSNNKGAAEAFF. The rearrangement uses TRBV6-1 and TRBJ1-1, with 7 bases that match TRBD1. The J segment lost 6 bases and the V segment lost 5 bases, leaving 9 bases of the junction unmatched. Germline CDR1 reads MNHNS; CDR2 reads SASEGT. The CDR3 totals 14 residues.

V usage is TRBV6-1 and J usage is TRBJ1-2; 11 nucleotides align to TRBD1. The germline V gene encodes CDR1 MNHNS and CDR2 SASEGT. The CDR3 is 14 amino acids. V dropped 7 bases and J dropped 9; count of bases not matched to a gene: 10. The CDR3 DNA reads TGTGCCAGCAACCACCGGGGGACAGGGGGTCGCTACACCTTC. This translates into CASNHRGTGGRYTF.

The CDR3 sequence is CASSSDRAGNQPQHF. CDR3 DNA sequence: TGTGCCAGCAGCTCGGACAGGGCCGGCAATCAGCCCCAGCATTTT. The chain combines TRBV7-2 with TRBJ1-5, with 8 bases matching TRBD1. The CDR3 sequence is 15 residues long. Germline CDR1 is SGHTA and CDR2 is FQGNSA. V was pared by 4 bases and J by 2 bases, with 4 bases of the junction left unmatched.

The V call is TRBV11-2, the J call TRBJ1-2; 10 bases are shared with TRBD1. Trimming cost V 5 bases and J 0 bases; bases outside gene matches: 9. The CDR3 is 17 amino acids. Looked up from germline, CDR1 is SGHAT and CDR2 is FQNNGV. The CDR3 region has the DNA TGTGCCAGCAGCCTCGGGACAGGGGCTATAGCTAACTATGGCTACACCTTC. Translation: CASSLGTGAIANYGYTF.

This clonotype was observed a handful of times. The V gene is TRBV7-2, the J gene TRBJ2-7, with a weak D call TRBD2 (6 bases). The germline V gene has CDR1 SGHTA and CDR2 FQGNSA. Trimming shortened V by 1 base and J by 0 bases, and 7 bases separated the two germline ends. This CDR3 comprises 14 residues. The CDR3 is CASSLGGISYEQYF. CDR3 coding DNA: TGTGCCAGCAGCTTAGGCGGGATCTCCTACGAGCAGTACTTC.

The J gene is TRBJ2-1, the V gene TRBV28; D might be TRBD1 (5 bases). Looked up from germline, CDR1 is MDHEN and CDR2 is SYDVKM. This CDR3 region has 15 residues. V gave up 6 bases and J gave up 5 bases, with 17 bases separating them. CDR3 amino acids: CASSPSWGPNNEQFF. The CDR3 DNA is TGTGCCAGCAGCCCTTCATGGGGCCCCAACAATGAGCAGTTCTTC.

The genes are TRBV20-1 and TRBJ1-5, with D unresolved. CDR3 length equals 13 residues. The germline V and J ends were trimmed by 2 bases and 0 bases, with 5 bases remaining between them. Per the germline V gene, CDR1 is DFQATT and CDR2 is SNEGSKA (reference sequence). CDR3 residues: CSARRDSNQPQHF. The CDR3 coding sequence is TGCAGTGCTAGAAGGGATAGCAATCAGCCCCAGCATTTT.

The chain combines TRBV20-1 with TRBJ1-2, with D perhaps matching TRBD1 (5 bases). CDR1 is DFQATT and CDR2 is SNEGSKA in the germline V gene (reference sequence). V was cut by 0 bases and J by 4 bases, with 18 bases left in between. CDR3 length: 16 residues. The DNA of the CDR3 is TGCAGTGCTAGAGATGGGGCGCAGGGCGGTAGCTATGGCTACACCTTC. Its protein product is CSARDGAQGGSYGYTF.

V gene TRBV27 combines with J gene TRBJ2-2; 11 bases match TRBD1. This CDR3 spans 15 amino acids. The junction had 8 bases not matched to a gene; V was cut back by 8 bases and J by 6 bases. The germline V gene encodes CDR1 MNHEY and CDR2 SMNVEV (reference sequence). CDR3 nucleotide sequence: TGTGCCAGCCGTGGGACAGGGGGATGGTCCGGGGAGCTGTTTTTT. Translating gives CASRGTGGWSGELFF.

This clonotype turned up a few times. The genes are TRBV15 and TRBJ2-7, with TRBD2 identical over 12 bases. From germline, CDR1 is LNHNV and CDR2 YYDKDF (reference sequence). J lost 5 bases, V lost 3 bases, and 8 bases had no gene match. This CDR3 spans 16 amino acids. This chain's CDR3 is CATSRVLAGGLHEQYF. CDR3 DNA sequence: TGTGCCACCAGCAGGGTCCTAGCGGGAGGGCTGCACGAGCAGTACTTC.

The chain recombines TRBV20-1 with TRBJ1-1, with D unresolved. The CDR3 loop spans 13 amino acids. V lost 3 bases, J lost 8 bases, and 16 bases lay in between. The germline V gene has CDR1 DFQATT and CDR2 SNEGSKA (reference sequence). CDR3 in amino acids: CSASNPSLGEAFF. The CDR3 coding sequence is TGCAGTGCTAGTAATCCCAGCTTAGGGGAAGCTTTCTTT.

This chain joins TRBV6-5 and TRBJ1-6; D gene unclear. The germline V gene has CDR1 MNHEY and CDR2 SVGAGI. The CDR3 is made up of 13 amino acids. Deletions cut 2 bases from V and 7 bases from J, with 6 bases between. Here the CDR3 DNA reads TGTGCCAGCAGTTACCGACCCAATTCACCCCTCCACTTT. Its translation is CASSYRPNSPLHF.

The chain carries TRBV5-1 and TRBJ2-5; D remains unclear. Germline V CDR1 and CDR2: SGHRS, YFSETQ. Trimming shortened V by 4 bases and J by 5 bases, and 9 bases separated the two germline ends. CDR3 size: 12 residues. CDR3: CASSPSPETQYF. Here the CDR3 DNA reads TGCGCCAGCAGCCCGTCCCCGGAGACCCAGTACTTC.

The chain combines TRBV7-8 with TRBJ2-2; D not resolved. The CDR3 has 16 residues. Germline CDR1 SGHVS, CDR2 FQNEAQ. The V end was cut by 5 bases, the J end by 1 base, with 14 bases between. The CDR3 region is CASSQKRLKNTGELFF. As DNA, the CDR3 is TGTGCCAGCAGCCAGAAACGGCTGAAGAACACCGGGGAGCTGTTTTTT.

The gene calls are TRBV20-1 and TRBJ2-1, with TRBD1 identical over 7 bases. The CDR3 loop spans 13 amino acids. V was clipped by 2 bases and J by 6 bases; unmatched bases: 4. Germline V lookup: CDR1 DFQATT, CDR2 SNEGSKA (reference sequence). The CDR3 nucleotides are TGCAGTGCTAGACAGGGACAGAGCAATGAGCAGTTCTTC. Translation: CSARQGQSNEQFF.

CDR3 amino acids: CASTSSGRTAKNIQYF. DNA for the CDR3: TGTGCCAGCACGTCTAGCGGGAGAACTGCCAAAAACATTCAGTACTTC. The chain combines TRBV2 with TRBJ2-4; 10 bases are shared with TRBD2. The CDR3 totals 16 residues. Germline CDR1 SNHLY, CDR2 FYNNEI. The ends lost 7 bases at V and 1 base at J; junction bases unmatched: 7.

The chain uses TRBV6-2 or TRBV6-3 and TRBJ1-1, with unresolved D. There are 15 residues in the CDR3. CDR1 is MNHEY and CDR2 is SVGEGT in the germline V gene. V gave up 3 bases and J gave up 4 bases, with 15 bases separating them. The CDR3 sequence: CASSYQPSGLTEAFF. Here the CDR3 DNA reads TGTGCCAGCAGTTATCAGCCCAGTGGGCTCACTGAAGCTTTCTTT.

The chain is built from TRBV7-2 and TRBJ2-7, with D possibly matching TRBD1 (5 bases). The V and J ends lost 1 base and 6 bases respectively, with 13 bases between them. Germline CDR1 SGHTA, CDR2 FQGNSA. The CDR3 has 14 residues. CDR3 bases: TGTGCCAGCAGCTTAGTGGTGGGTAGGGGCGAGCAGTACTTC. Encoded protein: CASSLVVGRGEQYF.

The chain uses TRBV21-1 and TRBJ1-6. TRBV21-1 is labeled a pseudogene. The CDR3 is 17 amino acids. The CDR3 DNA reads TGTGCCAGCACCCCACCCCACAGGGCCCAAAATAATTCACCCCTCCACTTT. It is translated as CASTPPHRAQNNSPLHF.

The CDR3 DNA reads TGCGCCAGCAGTGTCGGGGCAGGCTCCCCCACAGATACGCAGTATTTT. This sequence encodes CASSVGAGSPTDTQYF. The V call is TRBV10-1, the J call TRBJ2-3; D possibly matches TRBD1 or TRBD2 (5 bases each). Germline loops: CDR1 WNHNN, CDR2 SYGVQD (reference sequence). Between the trimmed V and J ends, which lost 4 bases and 2 bases, there was a span of 16 bases. The CDR3 runs to 16 residues.

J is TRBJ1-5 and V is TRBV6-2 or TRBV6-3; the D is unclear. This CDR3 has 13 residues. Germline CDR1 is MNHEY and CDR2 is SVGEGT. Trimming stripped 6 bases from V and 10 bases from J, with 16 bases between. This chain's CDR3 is CASSDPNDRPQHF. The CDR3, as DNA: TGTGCCAGCAGCGACCCGAATGATCGCCCCCAGCATTTT.